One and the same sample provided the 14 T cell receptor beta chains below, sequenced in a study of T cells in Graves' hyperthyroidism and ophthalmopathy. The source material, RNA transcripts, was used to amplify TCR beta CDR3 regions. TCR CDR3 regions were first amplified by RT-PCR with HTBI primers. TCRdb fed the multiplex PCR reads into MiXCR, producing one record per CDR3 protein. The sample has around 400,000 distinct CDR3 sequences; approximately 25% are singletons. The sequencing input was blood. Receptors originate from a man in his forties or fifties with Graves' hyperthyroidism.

The CDR3 here is CASSLIRTDYEQYF. In DNA, the CDR3 is TGTGCCAGCAGCTTAATAAGGACGGATTACGAGCAGTACTTC. The rearrangement joins TRBV7-2 to TRBJ2-7; no clear D gene. V was shortened by 2 bases and J by 4 bases, with 12 bases between the two germline ends. The CDR3 consists of 14 residues. The germline gives CDR1 SGHTA, CDR2 FQGNSA.

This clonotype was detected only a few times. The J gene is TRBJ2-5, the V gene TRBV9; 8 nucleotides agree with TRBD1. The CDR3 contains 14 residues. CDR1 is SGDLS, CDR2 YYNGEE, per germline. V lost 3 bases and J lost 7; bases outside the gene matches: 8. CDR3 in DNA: TGTGCCAGCAGCGCAGGGGGCGATTCGTGGACCCAGTACTTC. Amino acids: CASSAGGDSWTQYF.

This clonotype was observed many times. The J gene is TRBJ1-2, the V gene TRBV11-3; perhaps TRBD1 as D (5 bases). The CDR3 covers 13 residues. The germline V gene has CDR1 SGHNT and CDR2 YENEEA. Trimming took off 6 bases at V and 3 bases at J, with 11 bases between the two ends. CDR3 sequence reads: CASSFTGDYGYTF. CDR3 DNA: TGTGCCAGCAGTTTTACAGGAGACTATGGCTACACCTTC.

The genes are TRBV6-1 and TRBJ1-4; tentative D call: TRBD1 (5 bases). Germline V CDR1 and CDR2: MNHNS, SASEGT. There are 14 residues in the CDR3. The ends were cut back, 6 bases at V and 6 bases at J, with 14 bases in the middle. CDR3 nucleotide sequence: TGTGCCAGCAGGCCCTCAGGGAGGGATGAAAAACTGTTTTTT. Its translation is CASRPSGRDEKLFF.

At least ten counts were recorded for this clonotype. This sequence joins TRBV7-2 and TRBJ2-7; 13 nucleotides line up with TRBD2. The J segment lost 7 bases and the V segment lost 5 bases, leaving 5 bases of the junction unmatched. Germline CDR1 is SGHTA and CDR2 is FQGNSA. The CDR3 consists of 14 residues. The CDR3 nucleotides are TGTGCCAGCAGCCTCGGACTAGCGGGAGTGGAGCAGTACTTC. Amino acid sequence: CASSLGLAGVEQYF.

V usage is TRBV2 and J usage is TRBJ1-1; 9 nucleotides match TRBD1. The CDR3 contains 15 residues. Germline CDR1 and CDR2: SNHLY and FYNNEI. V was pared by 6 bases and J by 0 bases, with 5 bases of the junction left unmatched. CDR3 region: CASRLGTGMNTEAFF. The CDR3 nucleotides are TGTGCCAGCAGGTTAGGGACAGGGATGAACACTGAAGCTTTCTTT.

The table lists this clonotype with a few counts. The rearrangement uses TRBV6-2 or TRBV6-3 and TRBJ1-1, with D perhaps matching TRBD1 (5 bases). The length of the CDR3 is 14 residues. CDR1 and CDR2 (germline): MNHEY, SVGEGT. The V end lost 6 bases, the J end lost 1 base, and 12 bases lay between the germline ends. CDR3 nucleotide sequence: TGTGCCAGCAGGCCCGGGACCTGGAACACTGAAGCTTTCTTT. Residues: CASRPGTWNTEAFF.

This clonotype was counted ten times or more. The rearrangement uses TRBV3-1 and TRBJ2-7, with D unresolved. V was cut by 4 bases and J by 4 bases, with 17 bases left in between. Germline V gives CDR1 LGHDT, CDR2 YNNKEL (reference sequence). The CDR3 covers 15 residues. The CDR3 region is CASSRGRWGAYEQYF. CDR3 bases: TGTGCCAGCAGCCGCGGCAGGTGGGGTGCGTACGAGCAGTACTTC.

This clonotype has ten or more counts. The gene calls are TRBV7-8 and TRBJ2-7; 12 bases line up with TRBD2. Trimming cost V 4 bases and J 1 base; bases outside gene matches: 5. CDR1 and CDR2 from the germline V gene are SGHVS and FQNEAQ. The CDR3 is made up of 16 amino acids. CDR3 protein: CASSSGGLAGSYEQYF. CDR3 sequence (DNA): TGTGCCAGCAGCTCCGGCGGACTAGCGGGATCCTACGAGCAGTACTTC.

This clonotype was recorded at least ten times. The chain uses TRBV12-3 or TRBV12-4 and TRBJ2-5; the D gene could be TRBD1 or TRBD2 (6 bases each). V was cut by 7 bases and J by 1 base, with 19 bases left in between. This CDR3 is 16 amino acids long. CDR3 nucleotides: TGTGCCAGCACCCCCGACGGTCCGGGGGCCCAAGAGACCCAGTACTTC. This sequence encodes CASTPDGPGAQETQYF.

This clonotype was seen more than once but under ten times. CDR3 sequence: CASRSTHGANTEAFF. The CDR3 coding sequence is TGTGCCAGCAGGAGTACACATGGGGCAAACACTGAAGCTTTCTTT. The V call is TRBV6-1, the J call TRBJ1-1; possibly TRBD1 for D (5 bases). Trimming shortened V by 6 bases and J by 2 bases, and 16 bases separated the two germline ends. The germline V gene has CDR1 MNHNS and CDR2 SASEGT. This CDR3 spans 15 amino acids.

The CDR3 loop is CASSASGTSSYEQYF. As DNA, the CDR3 is TGTGCCAGCAGCGCCAGCGGGACTTCGTCCTACGAGCAGTACTTC. The chain is built from TRBV3-1 and TRBJ2-7, with TRBD2 matching 7 bases. This CDR3 region has 15 residues. Trimming removed 5 bases from V and 1 base from J; junction bases left unmatched: 8. Germline V gives CDR1 LGHDT, CDR2 YNNKEL (reference sequence).

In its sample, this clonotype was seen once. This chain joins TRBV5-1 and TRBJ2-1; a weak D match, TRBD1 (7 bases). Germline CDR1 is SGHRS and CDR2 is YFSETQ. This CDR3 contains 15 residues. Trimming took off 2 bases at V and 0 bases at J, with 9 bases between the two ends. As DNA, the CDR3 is TGCGCCAGCAGCTTCCAGGGGGGCTCCTACAATGAGCAGTTCTTC. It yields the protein CASSFQGGSYNEQFF.

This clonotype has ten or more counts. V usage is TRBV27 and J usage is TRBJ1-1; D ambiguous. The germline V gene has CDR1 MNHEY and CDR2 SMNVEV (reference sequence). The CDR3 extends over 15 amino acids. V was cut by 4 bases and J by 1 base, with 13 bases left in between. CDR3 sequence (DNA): TGTGCCAGCAGTTCGGTCTCGGGCGGGAACACTGAAGCTTTCTTT. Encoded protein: CASSSVSGGNTEAFF.